This T cell receptor beta chain emerged from a study of siplizumab effects on memory and regulatory T cells. Study-wide findings and caveats: No assignable naive or memory phenotype existed for roughly 80-95% of proliferating CD4+ or CD8+ clones. The authors mapped only a minor fraction of alloreactive clones to unstimulated subsets.

Of note for this clone: Its antigen is undetermined.

Approximately 100,000 TCR templates underwent assay in every sample. Measured with immunoSEQ multiplex PCR; TCRdb has only the in-frame clones, and not every one. The sample has over 85,000 clones, roughly 96% seen once. Sequencing was carried out using naive CD4+ T cells sorted from blood. This clonotype originated in a human donor in good health.

The CDR3 spells CASSYEAGGGDTQYF. CDR3 sequence (DNA): TGTGCCAGCAGTTACGAGGCGGGGGGCGGGGATACGCAGTATTTT. The rearrangement uses TRBV6-5 and TRBJ2-3, with 8 bases that match TRBD2. V gave up 2 bases and J gave up 6 bases; unmatched junction bases: 7. The length of the CDR3 is 15 residues. Germline V lookup: CDR1 MNHEY, CDR2 SVGAGI.